The text below deals with one TCR beta chain. It lacks a known antigen. The input lacks base qualities; no much larger clone sits a single base away. These data come from a study of blood T cell repertoires in COVID-19 (dated by TCRdb to 2018 to 2021). A note on the overall study: Collaborator samples came from the United States, Italy and Spain and covered acute and convalescent phases of COVID-19. The prospective study material was composed of cDNA or gDNA derived from T cells, B-cell-depleted T cells, or PBMCs. The dataset comprised deeply sampled blood TCRbeta repertoires from subjects exposed to, actively infected with, or recovered from COVID-19. The repertoires were released in a freely available public database intended as a resource for research on the immune response to SARS-CoV-2. Samples came from the ongoing ImmuneRACE study (first 160 participants) plus 1,254 subjects from 6 global collaborators. Sample metadata almost always included a de-identified subject ID, COVID-19 status, age in years and sex. Where available, HLA class I and class II types were obtained from metadata supplied by the sample provider rather than from assay-based typing.

The paper as a whole reports these results and caveats: The amount of clinical and demographic metadata varied by source and participant and was provided uncurated.

There are 14 amino acids in the CDR3, from cysteine to phenylalanine inclusive. The entry retains the CDR3 DNA only, 42 bases that are in frame from base 1. Cut back by 6 bases and 6 bases, the V and J ends lie 12 bases apart. The CDR1 and CDR2 encoded by the germline V gene are SNHLY and FYNNEI. Collaborating institutions collected whole blood in K2EDTA tubes following their own protocols. Collaborator samples were shipped for TCRbeta analysis as frozen whole blood, isolated PBMCs, or DNA extracted from either sample type. TCRbeta CDR3 regions were amplified from genomic DNA by means of the immunoSEQ Assay, a bias-controlled multiplex PCR. The study's processing was this. Nucleated cell counts per sample were estimated from amplification of reference gene primers within the assay. Sequence reads were collapsed and filtered to measure the absolute abundance of every unique TCRbeta CDR3 rearrangement. Productive Simpson clonality was computed per sample as the square root of Simpson's diversity index over productive rearrangements. TCRdb's version of the immuneACCESS table is confined to in-frame rearrangements and falls short of the full clone set. An unresolved V gene accounts for under half of the shortfall where checked; the remainder is of unknown origin. For V, J and clone size, that table is used; D and trimming come from the DNA. Recorded for this sample are some 210,000 clones; 75% to 90% of them occurred a single time. The ten largest clonotypes hold about 5% of the sample.

The sequenced sample was peripheral blood. The receptor was derived from a middle-aged woman with acute or convalescent COVID-19. The chain uses TRBV2 and TRBJ1-6, with the D gene uncertain. CDR3 region: CASSERFLNSPLHF. The DNA reads TGTGCCAGCAGCGAGAGGTTCCTTAATTCACCCCTCCACTTT. Extended through the reference TRBV2 and TRBJ1-6 proteins, this CDR3 yields the full variable domain: EPEVTQTPSHQVTQMGQEVILRCVPISNHLYFYWYRQILGQKVEFLVSFYNNEISEKSEIFDDQFSVERPDGSNFTLKIRSTKLEDSAMYFCASSERFLNSPLHFGNGTRLTVT.